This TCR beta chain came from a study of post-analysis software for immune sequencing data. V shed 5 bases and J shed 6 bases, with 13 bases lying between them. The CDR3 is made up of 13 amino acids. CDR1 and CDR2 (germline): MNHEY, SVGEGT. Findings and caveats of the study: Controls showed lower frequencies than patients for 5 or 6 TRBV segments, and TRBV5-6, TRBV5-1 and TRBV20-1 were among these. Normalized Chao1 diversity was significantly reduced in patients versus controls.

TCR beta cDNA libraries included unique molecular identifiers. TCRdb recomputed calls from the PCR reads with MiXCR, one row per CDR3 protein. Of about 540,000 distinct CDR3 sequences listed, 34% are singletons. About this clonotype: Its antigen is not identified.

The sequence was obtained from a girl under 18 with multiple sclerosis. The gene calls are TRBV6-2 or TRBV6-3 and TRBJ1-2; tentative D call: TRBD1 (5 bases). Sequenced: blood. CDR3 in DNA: TGTGCCAGCAGTGTCTCCGGGGGAAATGGCTACACCTTC. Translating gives CASSVSGGNGYTF.